The 22 T cell receptor beta chains below were found in one sample sequenced in a study of early T cells in non-severe SARS-CoV-2 infection. TCRdb re-derived calls from the 5' RACE reads in MiXCR, one entry per CDR3 protein. This table has about 49,000 distinct CDR3 sequences, roughly 6% appearing once. The input for sequencing was whole blood, taken at baseline. Source of these receptors: an adult who was a healthcare worker with PCR-confirmed SARS-CoV-2 infection or an uninfected control (not recorded which).

This clonotype was observed many times. J is TRBJ2-7 and V is TRBV6-5; D is perhaps TRBD1 (6 bases). This CDR3 contains 16 residues. Trimming cost V 2 bases and J 5 bases, with 19 bases left between them. In germline, CDR1 is MNHEY, CDR2 SVGAGI. In DNA form, the CDR3 reads TGTGCCAGCAGTTACGCCGGACAGCCCTTCTTTGACGAGCAGTACTTC. Protein product: CASSYAGQPFFDEQYF.

Only a few counts were recorded for this clonotype. The chain employs TRBV19 and TRBJ2-1; D is possibly TRBD1 (6 bases). V was pared by 0 bases and J by 7 bases, with 10 bases between. Germline loops: CDR1 LNHDA, CDR2 SQIVND (reference sequence). The CDR3 covers 14 residues. The CDR3 DNA is TGTGCCAGTAGTATAGATCCCAGGGGAAATGAGCAGTTCTTC. It yields the protein CASSIDPRGNEQFF.

The table lists this clonotype with a few counts. V and J are TRBV7-2 and TRBJ2-2; TRBD2 is a possible D gene (6 bases). The CDR3 extends over 14 amino acids. The V and J ends lost 7 bases and 0 bases respectively, with 9 bases between them. Germline V lookup: CDR1 SGHTA, CDR2 FQGNSA. CDR3 sequence reads: CASIGLTNTGELFF. As DNA, the CDR3 is TGTGCCAGCATCGGACTAACGAACACCGGGGAGCTGTTTTTT.

The sample holds many counts of this clonotype. V and J are TRBV20-1 and TRBJ1-4; 8 bases line up with TRBD1. Germline V lookup: CDR1 DFQATT, CDR2 SNEGSKA (reference sequence). Unmatched junction bases numbered 3, after V lost 2 bases and J lost 7 bases. The CDR3 extends over 13 amino acids. The CDR3 nucleotides are TGCAGTGCTAGACAGGGGGCATCTGAAAAACTGTTTTTT. It encodes CSARQGASEKLFF.

The sample holds many counts of this clonotype. The V gene is TRBV18, the J gene TRBJ1-2, with a weak D call TRBD1 (5 bases). In germline, CDR1 is KGHSH, CDR2 LQKENI. The CDR3 covers 13 residues. V lost 3 bases, J lost 6 bases, and 11 bases lay in between. The CDR3: CASSPEQGDGYTF. Here the CDR3 DNA reads TGTGCCAGCTCACCGGAGCAGGGTGATGGCTACACCTTC.

The table lists this clonotype with many counts. The V and J genes are TRBV20-1 and TRBJ2-5, with no clear D. Trimming stripped 7 bases from V and 1 base from J, with 13 bases between. The CDR3 consists of 13 residues. Germline assignment: CDR1 DFQATT and CDR2 SNEGSKA (reference sequence). The DNA of the CDR3 is TGCAGTGTCGAGCCCCAGATCCAAGAGACCCAGTACTTC. Translating it yields CSVEPQIQETQYF.

This clonotype was seen repeatedly, ten times or more. The V and J genes are TRBV29-1 and TRBJ1-2, with 7 nucleotides matching TRBD1. This CDR3 comprises 15 residues. The germline gives CDR1 SQVTM, CDR2 ANQGSEA. V dropped 4 bases and J dropped 5; count of bases not matched to a gene: 13. Here the CDR3 DNA reads TGCAGCGTTGGGCCCTCGGGACAGCGAGATTATGGCTACACCTTC. This translates into CSVGPSGQRDYGYTF.

This clonotype occurred a few times. This chain links TRBV28 with TRBJ2-7; D not resolved. The CDR3 loop spans 14 amino acids. CDR1 is MDHEN, CDR2 SYDVKM, per germline. V lost 5 bases, J lost 0 bases, and 11 bases lay in between. For the CDR3, the DNA is TGTGCCAGCAGTCCCCCGCGCCTCTCCTACGAGCAGTACTTC. Residues: CASSPPRLSYEQYF.

This clonotype was seen ten or more times. The rearrangement uses TRBV20-1 and TRBJ2-7; D might be TRBD2 (6 bases). The germline gives CDR1 DFQATT, CDR2 SNEGSKA (reference sequence). With 8 bases removed from V and 3 bases from J, the gap between germline ends came to 14 bases. The CDR3 length is 12 residues. As DNA, the CDR3 is TGCAGTAGGCTCGGGGGTCTCTACGAGCAGTACTTC. This translates into CSRLGGLYEQYF.

This sequence joins TRBV29-1 and TRBJ1-2; TRBD1 matches at 8 bases. V dropped 5 bases and J dropped 5; count of bases not matched to a gene: 10. Germline assignment: CDR1 SQVTM and CDR2 ANQGSEA. CDR3 size: 14 residues. Here the CDR3 reads CSVSTGESLYGYTF. The DNA for the CDR3 is TGCAGCGTTTCGACAGGGGAATCCTTATATGGCTACACCTTC.

V and J are TRBV20-1 and TRBJ2-3, with no clear D. Per the germline V gene, CDR1 is DFQATT and CDR2 is SNEGSKA (reference sequence). This CDR3 contains 17 residues. Trimming pared 2 bases from V and 3 bases from J, leaving 21 bases between. CDR3 coding DNA: TGCAGTGCTAGAACCAGCCGGCCCACCCCACCAACAGATACGCAGTATTTT. This codes for CSARTSRPTPPTDTQYF.

This clonotype was detected many times. This sequence joins TRBV6-6 and TRBJ2-7; 14 positions agree with TRBD2. The CDR3 runs to 17 residues. Germline V gene data show CDR1 as MNHNY and CDR2 as SVGAGI (reference sequence). Trimming cost V 5 bases and J 4 bases; bases outside gene matches: 10. The CDR3: CASSPLGLAGDLYEQYF. DNA of the CDR3: TGTGCCAGCAGTCCCCTGGGACTAGCGGGGGACCTATACGAGCAGTACTTC.

This clonotype was counted many times. The chain employs TRBV28 and TRBJ1-2, with D perhaps matching TRBD1 (5 bases). The germline gives CDR1 MDHEN, CDR2 SYDVKM. The germline V and J ends were trimmed by 7 bases and 7 bases, with 10 bases remaining between them. The CDR3 totals 11 residues. The DNA of the CDR3 is TGTGCCAGCAACGGGGGAATTGGCTACACCTTC. Protein product: CASNGGIGYTF.

In its sample, this clonotype was seen many times. CDR3 sequence reads: CASSYSGGNSPLHF. Here the CDR3 DNA reads TGTGCCAGCAGTTACTCTGGCGGGAATTCACCCCTCCACTTT. V gene TRBV6-6 combines with J gene TRBJ1-6; D call uncertain. Germline CDR1 and CDR2: MNHNY and SVGAGI (reference sequence). The CDR3 extends over 14 amino acids. With 0 bases removed from V and 7 bases from J, the gap between germline ends came to 7 bases.

This clonotype was observed a few times. This rearrangement joins TRBV27 to TRBJ2-3; D is unresolved. Trimming left V 2 bases short and J 6 bases short, with 9 bases between. CDR1 and CDR2 (germline): MNHEY, SMNVEV (reference sequence). This CDR3 region has 13 residues. The CDR3 coding sequence is TGTGCCAGCAGTTTAAAGGCGTTTGATACGCAGTATTTT. Translation: CASSLKAFDTQYF.

This clonotype was detected ten times or more. Its ends do not fully match the called genes, so a read error is possible. The gene calls are TRBV7-2 and TRBJ1-3; a weak D match, TRBD1 (5 bases). CDR1 SGHTA and CDR2 FQGNSA come from the germline V gene. The CDR3 runs 15 residues. CDR3 nucleotides: TGTGCCAGCAGCCCCCAGGCAGGGTCTGAAAACACCATATATTTT. Translating it yields CASSPQAGSENTIYF.

This clonotype was recorded many times. The chain is built from TRBV20-1 and TRBJ2-3; no definite D call. This CDR3 region has 11 residues. Germline CDR1 reads DFQATT; CDR2 reads SNEGSKA (reference sequence). Between the trimmed V and J ends, which lost 3 bases and 6 bases, there was a span of 7 bases. This CDR3 reads CSASGVDTQYF. CDR3 nucleotides: TGCAGTGCTAGTGGCGTGGATACGCAGTATTTT.

At least ten counts were recorded for this clonotype. The chain couples TRBV13 to TRBJ1-5; tentative D call: TRBD1 (5 bases). Deletions cut 5 bases from V and 7 bases from J, with 15 bases between. CDR1 and CDR2 (germline): PRHDT, FYEKMQ (reference sequence). The CDR3 is 14 amino acids. The CDR3 loop is CASSLGTAGQPQHF. CDR3 DNA sequence: TGTGCCAGCAGCCTTGGGACTGCCGGGCAGCCCCAGCATTTT.

In its sample, this clonotype was seen many times. The chain uses TRBV19 and TRBJ1-5, with a tentative D call TRBD1 (6 bases). This CDR3 comprises 13 residues. Germline V gives CDR1 LNHDA, CDR2 SQIVND (reference sequence). V lost 5 bases, J lost 2 bases, and 7 bases lay in between. Here the CDR3 DNA reads TGTGCCAGTAGTGGGGGCGGCAATCAGCCCCAGCATTTT. Encoded protein: CASSGGGNQPQHF.

The V and J genes are TRBV2 and TRBJ1-5; D is unresolved. Per germline, CDR1 SNHLY and CDR2 FYNNEI. The CDR3 covers 15 residues. Trimming removed 7 bases at V and 0 bases at J, with 13 bases between. The CDR3 protein is CASNLARNSNQPQHF. The CDR3 nucleotides read TGTGCCAGCAATCTGGCGAGAAATAGCAATCAGCCCCAGCATTTT.

This clonotype was counted at least ten times. The rearrangement joins TRBV28 to TRBJ2-5; 11 bases map to TRBD1. The CDR3 is 14 residues long. After removal of 6 bases from V and 5 bases from J, the junction contained 5 bases not matched to a gene. Germline CDR1 and CDR2: MDHEN and SYDVKM. This chain's CDR3 is CASRRDRGDETQYF. The DNA for the CDR3 is TGTGCCAGCAGAAGGGACAGGGGGGATGAGACCCAGTACTTC.

The chain carries TRBV7-2 and TRBJ2-1; 11 bases align to TRBD2. V was clipped by 6 bases and J by 11 bases; unmatched bases: 9. The germline CDR1 and CDR2 sequences are SGHTA and FQGNSA. This CDR3 region has 14 residues. CDR3: CASRPVPSGGKQFF. In nucleotides, the CDR3 is TGTGCCAGCAGGCCTGTTCCTAGCGGGGGGAAGCAGTTCTTC.